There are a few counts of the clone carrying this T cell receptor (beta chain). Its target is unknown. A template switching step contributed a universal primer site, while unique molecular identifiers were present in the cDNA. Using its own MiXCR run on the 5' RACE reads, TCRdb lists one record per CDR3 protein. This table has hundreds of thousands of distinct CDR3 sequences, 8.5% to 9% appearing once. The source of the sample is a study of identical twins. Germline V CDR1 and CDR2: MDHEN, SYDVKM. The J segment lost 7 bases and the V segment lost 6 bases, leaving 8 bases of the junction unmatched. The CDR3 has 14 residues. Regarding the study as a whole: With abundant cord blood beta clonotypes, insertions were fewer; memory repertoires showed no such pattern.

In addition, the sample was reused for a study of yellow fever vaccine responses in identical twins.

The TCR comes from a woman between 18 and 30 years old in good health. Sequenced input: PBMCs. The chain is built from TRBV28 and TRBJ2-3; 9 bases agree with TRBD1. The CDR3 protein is CASRPGTGMYTQYF. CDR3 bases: TGTGCCAGCAGGCCCGGGACAGGGATGTATACGCAGTATTTT.